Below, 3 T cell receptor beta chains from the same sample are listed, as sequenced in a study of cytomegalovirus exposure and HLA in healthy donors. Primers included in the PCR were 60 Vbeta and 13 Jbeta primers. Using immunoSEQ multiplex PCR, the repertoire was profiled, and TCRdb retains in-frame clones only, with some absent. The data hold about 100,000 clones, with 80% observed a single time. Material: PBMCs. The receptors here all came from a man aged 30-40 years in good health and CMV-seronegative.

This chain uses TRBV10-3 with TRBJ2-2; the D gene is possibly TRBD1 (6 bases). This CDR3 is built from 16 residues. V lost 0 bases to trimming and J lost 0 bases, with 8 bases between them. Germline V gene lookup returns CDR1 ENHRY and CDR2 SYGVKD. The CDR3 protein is CAISESRTANTGELFF. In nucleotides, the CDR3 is TGTGCCATCAGTGAGTCGAGGACAGCGAACACCGGGGAGCTGTTTTTT.

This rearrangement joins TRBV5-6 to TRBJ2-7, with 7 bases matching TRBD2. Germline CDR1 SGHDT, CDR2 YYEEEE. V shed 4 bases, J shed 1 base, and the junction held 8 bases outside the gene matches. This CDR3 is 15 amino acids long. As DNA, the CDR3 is TGTGCCAGCAGCCCTCCGGGGAGGGAATCCTACGAGCAGTACTTC. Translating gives CASSPPGRESYEQYF.

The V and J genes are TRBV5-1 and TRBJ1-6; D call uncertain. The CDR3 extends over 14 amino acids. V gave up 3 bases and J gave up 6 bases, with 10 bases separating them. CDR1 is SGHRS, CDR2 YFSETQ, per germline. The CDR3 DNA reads TGCGCCAGCAGCTGGAGCCTAAGTAATTCACCCCTCCACTTT. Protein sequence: CASSWSLSNSPLHF.